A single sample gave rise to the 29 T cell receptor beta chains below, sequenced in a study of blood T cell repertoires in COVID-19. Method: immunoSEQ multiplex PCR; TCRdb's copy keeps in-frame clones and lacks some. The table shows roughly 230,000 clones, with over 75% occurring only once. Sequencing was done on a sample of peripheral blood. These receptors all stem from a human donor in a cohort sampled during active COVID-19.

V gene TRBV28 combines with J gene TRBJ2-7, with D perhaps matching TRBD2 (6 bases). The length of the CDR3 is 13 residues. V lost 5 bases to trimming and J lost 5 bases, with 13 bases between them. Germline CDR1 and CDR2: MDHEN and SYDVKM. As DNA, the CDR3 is TGTGCCAGCAGTCAACCTAGCGAGGACGAGCAGTACTTC. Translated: CASSQPSEDEQYF.

The CDR3 here is CASSLRDRELNTEAFF. Written as DNA, the CDR3 is TGTGCCAGCAGTTTACGGGACAGGGAACTGAACACTGAAGCTTTCTTT. The chain carries TRBV28 and TRBJ1-1; TRBD1 aligns across 9 bases. From germline, CDR1 is MDHEN and CDR2 SYDVKM. Germline trimming cut 2 bases from V and 0 bases from J; bases unmatched to any gene: 4. This CDR3 is built from 16 residues.

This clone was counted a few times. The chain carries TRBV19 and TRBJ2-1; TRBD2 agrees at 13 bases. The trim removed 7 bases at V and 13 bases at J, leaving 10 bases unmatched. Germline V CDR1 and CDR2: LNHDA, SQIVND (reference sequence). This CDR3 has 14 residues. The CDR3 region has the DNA TGTGCCAGTATGAGGACTAGCGGGAGTCTCCCACAGTTCTTC. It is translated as CASMRTSGSLPQFF.

CDR3 DNA sequence: TGTGCCAGCAGCTTAGATACTAGCGGGGGGATGGAGACCCAGTACTTC. It encodes CASSLDTSGGMETQYF. The rearrangement uses TRBV11-2 and TRBJ2-5; TRBD2 agrees at 12 bases. The CDR3 sequence is 16 residues long. Germline loops: CDR1 SGHAT, CDR2 FQNNGV. After removal of 0 bases from V and 5 bases from J, the junction contained 4 bases not matched to a gene.

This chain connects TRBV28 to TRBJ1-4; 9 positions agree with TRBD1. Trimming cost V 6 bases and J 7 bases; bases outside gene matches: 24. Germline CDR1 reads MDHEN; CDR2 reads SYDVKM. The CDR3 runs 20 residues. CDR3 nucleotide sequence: TGTGCCAGCAGGTTGAACCCCTACAGGGGGCCGTCAACGTTAAGTGAAAAACTGTTTTTT. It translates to CASRLNPYRGPSTLSEKLFF.

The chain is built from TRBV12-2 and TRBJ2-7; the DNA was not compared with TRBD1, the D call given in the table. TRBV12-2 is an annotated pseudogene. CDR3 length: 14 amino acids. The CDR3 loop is CASRSRTGSYEQYF. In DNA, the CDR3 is TGTGCAAGTCGCTCGAGGACAGGGAGCTACGAGCAGTACTTC.

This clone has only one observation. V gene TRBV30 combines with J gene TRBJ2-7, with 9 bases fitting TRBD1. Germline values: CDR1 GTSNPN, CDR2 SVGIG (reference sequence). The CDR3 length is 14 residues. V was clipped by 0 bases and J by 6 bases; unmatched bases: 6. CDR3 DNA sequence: TGTGCCTGGAGTGTACAGACAGGGGGTGTCGAGCAGTACTTC. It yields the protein CAWSVQTGGVEQYF.

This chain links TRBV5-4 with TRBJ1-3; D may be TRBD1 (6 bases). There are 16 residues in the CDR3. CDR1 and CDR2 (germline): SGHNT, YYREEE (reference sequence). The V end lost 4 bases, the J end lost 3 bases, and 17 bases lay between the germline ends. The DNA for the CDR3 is TGTGCCAGCAGCCCTCGGGACAAGTCGAGTGGAAACACCATATATTTT. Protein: CASSPRDKSSGNTIYF. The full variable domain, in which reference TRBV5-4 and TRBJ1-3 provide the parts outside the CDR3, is ETGVTQSPTHLIKTRGQQVTLRCSSQSGHNTVSWYQQALGQGPQFIFQYYREEENGRGNFPPRFSGLQFPNYSSELNVNALELDDSALYLCASSPRDKSSGNTIYFGEGSWLTVV.

The CDR3 DNA is TGTGCCAGCAGGCGGGCTAGCATTGGGATCTACGAGCAGTACTTC. Its protein is CASRRASIGIYEQYF. The V and J genes are TRBV2 and TRBJ2-7; TRBD2 is a possible D gene (5 bases). The length of the CDR3 is 15 residues. Germline loops: CDR1 SNHLY, CDR2 FYNNEI. V was trimmed by 6 bases and J by 3 bases, leaving 18 bases between them.

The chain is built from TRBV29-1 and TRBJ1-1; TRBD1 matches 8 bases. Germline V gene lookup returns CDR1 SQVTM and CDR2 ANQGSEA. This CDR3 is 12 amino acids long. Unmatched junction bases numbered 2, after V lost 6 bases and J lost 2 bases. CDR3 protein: CSVTGGNTEAFF. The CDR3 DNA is TGCAGCGTCACAGGGGGTAACACTGAAGCTTTCTTT.

The DNA for the CDR3 is TGCAGCGTCCAAAGGGGGACAGGGTCTGAAGCTTTCTTT. Translated, it gives CSVQRGTGSEAFF. The chain couples TRBV29-1 to TRBJ1-1; 9 nucleotides agree with TRBD1. In germline, CDR1 is SQVTM, CDR2 ANQGSEA. V lost 6 bases to trimming and J lost 6 bases; unmatched junction nucleotides: 8. The CDR3 loop spans 13 amino acids.

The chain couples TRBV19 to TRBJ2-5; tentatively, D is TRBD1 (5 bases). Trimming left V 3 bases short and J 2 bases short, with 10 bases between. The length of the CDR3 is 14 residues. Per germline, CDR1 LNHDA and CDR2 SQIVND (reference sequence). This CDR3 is CASSMGQAQETQYF. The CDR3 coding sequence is TGTGCCAGTAGTATGGGGCAGGCACAAGAGACCCAGTACTTC.

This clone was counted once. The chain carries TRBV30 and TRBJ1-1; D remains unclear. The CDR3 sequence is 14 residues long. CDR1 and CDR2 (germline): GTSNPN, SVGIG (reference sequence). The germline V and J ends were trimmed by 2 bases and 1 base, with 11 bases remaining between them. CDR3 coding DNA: TGTGCCTGGAGTCTAAACCTTGGGAACACTGAAGCTTTCTTT. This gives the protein CAWSLNLGNTEAFF. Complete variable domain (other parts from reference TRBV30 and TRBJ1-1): SQTIHQWPATLVQPVGSPLSLECTVEGTSNPNLYWYRQAAGRGLQLLFYSVGIGQISSEVPQNLSASRPQDRQFILSSKKLLLSDSGFYLCAWSLNLGNTEAFFGQGTRLTVV.

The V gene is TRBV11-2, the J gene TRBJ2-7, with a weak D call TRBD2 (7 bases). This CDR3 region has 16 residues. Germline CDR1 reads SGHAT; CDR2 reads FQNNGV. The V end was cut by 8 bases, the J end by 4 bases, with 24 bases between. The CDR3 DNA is TGTGCCAGCCGAAAAATAAGCGGGACACAGGTGTACGAGCAGTACTTC. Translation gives CASRKISGTQVYEQYF. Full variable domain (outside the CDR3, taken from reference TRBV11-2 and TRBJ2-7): EAGVAQSPRYKIIEKRQSVAFWCNPISGHATLYWYQQILGQGPKLLIQFQNNGVVDDSQLPKDRFSAERLKGVDSTLKIQPAKLEDSAVYLCASRKISGTQVYEQYFGPGTRLTVT.

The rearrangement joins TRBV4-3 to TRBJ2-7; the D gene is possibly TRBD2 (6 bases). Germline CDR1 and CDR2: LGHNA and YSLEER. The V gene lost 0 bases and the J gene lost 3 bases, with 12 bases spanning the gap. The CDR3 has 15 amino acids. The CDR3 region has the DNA TGCGCCAGCAGCCAAGAACATCTAGCGTACTACGAGCAGTACTTC. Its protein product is CASSQEHLAYYEQYF.

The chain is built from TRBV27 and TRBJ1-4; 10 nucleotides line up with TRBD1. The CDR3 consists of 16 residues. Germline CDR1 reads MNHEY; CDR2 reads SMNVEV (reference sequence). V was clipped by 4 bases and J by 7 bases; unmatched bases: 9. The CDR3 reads CASSWRGQGKIEKLFF. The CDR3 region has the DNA TGTGCCAGCAGTTGGCGGGGACAGGGGAAGATTGAAAAACTGTTTTTT.

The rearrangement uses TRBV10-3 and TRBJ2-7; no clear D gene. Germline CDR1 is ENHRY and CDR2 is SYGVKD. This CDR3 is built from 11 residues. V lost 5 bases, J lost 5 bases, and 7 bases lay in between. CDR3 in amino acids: CAISQTDEQYF. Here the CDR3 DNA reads TGTGCCATCAGTCAGACTGACGAGCAGTACTTC.

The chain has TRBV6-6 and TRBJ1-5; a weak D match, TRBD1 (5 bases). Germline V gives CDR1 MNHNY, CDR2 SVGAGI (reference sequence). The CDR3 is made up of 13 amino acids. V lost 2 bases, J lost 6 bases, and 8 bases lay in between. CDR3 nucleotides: TGTGCCAGCAGTTACAGGGGAGGTCAGCCCCAGCATTTT. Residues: CASSYRGGQPQHF.

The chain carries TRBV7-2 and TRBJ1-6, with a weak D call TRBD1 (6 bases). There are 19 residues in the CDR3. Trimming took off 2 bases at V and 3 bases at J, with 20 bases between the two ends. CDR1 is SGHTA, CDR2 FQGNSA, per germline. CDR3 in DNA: TGTGCCAGCAGCTTATCCTCTTTAATGCGACAGGTCTATAATTCACCCCTCCACTTT. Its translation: CASSLSSLMRQVYNSPLHF.

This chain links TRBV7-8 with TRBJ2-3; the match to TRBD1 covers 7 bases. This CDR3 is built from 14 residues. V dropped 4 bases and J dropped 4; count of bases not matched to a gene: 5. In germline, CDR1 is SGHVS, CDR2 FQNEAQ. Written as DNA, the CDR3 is TGTGCCAGCAGCTCGACAGGGTACTCAGATACGCAGTATTTT. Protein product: CASSSTGYSDTQYF.

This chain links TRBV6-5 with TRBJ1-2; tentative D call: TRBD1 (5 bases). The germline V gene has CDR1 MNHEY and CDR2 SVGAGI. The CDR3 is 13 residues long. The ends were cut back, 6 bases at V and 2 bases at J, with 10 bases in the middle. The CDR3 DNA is TGTGCCAGCAGCCCAGCAGGGAACTATGGCTACACCTTC. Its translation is CASSPAGNYGYTF.

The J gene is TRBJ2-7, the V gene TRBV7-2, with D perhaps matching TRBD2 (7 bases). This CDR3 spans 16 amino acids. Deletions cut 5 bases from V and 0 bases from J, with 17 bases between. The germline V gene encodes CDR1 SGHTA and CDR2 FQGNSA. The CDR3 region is CASSPTRRGPSYEQYF. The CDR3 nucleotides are TGTGCCAGCAGCCCCACTAGGCGGGGGCCCTCCTACGAGCAGTACTTC.

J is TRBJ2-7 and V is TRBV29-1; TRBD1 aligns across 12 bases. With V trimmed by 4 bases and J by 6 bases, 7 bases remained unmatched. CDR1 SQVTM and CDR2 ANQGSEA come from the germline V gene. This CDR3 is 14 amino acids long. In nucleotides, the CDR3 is TGCAGCGTTGTAATGGGACAGGGGGCGGGCGAGCAGTACTTC. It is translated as CSVVMGQGAGEQYF.

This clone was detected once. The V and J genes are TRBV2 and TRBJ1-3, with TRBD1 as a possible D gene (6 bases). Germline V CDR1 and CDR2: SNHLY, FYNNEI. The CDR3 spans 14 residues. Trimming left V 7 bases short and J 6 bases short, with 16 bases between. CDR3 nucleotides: TGTGCCAGCATCCGCAGGGGATTAGTAAACACCATATATTTT. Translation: CASIRRGLVNTIYF.

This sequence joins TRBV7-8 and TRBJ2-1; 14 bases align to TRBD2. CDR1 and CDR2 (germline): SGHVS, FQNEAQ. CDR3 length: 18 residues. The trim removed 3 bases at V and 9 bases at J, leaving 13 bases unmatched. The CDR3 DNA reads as TGTGCCAGCAGCTTCCGGACTAGCGGGGGGCTTCCGCAAGCTGAGCAGTTCTTC. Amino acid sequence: CASSFRTSGGLPQAEQFF.

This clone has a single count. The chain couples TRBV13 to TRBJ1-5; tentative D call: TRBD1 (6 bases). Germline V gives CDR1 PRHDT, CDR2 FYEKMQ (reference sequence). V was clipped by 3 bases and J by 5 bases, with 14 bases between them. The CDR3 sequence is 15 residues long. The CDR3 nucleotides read TGTGCCAGCAGCTTTGGTGGGGGCCGGTATCAGCCCCAGCATTTT. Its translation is CASSFGGGRYQPQHF.

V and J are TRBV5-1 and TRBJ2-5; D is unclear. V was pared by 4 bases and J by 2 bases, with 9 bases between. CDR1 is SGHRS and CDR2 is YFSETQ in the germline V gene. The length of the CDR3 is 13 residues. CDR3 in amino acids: CASSRGEQETQYF. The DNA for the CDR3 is TGCGCCAGCAGCAGAGGCGAGCAAGAGACCCAGTACTTC.

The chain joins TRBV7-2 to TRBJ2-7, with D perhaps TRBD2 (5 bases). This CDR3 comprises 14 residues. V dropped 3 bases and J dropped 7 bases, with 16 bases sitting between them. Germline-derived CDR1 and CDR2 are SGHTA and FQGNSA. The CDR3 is CASSFTRGGGEQYF. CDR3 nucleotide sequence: TGTGCCAGCAGCTTCACCCGGGGTGGAGGAGAGCAGTACTTC.

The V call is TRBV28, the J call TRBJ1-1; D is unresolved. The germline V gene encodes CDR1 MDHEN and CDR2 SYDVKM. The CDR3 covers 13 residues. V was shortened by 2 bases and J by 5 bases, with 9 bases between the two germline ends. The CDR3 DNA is TGTGCCAGCAGTTTACTCGGGAGGACTGAAGCTTTCTTT. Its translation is CASSLLGRTEAFF.